The source of this TCR beta chain is a study of cytomegalovirus exposure and HLA in healthy donors. Whole-study results and caveats: Versus the roughly 670-donor mean, an Asian-associated ancestry cluster reportedly showed fewer N-insertions in a later analysis. Earlier findings revealed that most TCR beta V segments proved productive either about 90% or about 30% of the time.

About this clone itself: Its antigen is undetermined.

The PCR made use of 60 Vbeta and 13 Jbeta primers. Clones were read by immunoSEQ multiplex PCR, and TCRdb kept only the in-frame ones, dropping some. The table lists about 200,000 clones, around 77% of them singletons. This CDR3 is built from 17 residues. Germline CDR1 reads MDHEN; CDR2 reads SYDVKM. The V gene lost 6 bases and the J gene lost 4 bases, with 22 bases spanning the gap. Sequenced sample: PBMCs. This sequence originates from a woman aged 25 to 39 in good health and CMV-seronegative. This chain connects TRBV28 to TRBJ2-1; the D gene is possibly TRBD2 (6 bases). CDR3 DNA sequence: TGTGCCAGCAGGTCCCCTAGTGGTCGGGGGATGTACAATGAGCAGTTCTTC. This codes for CASRSPSGRGMYNEQFF.